The 2 T cell receptor beta chains given below trace back to one sample, sequenced in a study of blood T cells in healthy people across ages. Then a second PCR, running about 7 to 11 cycles, was carried out with a sample-barcoded 5' primer and a J-beta primer mix. MiXCR, run by TCRdb on the 5' RACE reads, gives a single entry per CDR3 protein. This sample has 1,500,000 or so distinct CDR3 sequences; approximately 39% occur once, and the top ten carry 4%. The specimen was blood. Source of these receptors: a woman aged 18-30 years in good health.

The J gene is TRBJ2-7, the V gene TRBV24-1, with 8 bases fitting TRBD1. Trimming took 6 bases from V and 1 from J; bases not matched to a gene: 7. The length of the CDR3 is 15 residues. Per the germline V gene, CDR1 is KGHDR and CDR2 is SFDVKD. The CDR3 region is CATSQSGTGSYEQYF. CDR3 bases: TGTGCCACCAGTCAATCCGGGACAGGATCCTACGAGCAGTACTTC.

This clonotype has only a few counts. The chain uses TRBV27 and TRBJ1-2; 10 positions match TRBD1. The germline V gene has CDR1 MNHEY and CDR2 SMNVEV (reference sequence). The ends lost 5 bases at V and 5 bases at J; junction bases unmatched: 8. This CDR3 contains 15 residues. Here the CDR3 reads CASSTLTGGGYGYTF. The CDR3 DNA reads as TGTGCCAGCAGTACGTTGACAGGGGGCGGGTATGGCTACACCTTC.